Each of the 3 T cell receptor beta chains below was sequenced from the same sample in a study of cytomegalovirus exposure and HLA in healthy donors. Primers for the PCR totalled 60 Vbeta and 13 Jbeta. This table comes from immunoSEQ multiplex PCR, and its TCRdb copy is limited to in-frame clones, with some not included. The profile shows hundreds of thousands of clones, more than 85% of them singletons. Sequencing was performed on PBMCs. The origin of the receptors is a woman aged 18-35 years in good health and CMV-seronegative.

The chain employs TRBV4-3 and TRBJ2-1; D is perhaps TRBD2 (6 bases). V lost 4 bases, J lost 8 bases, and 18 bases lay in between. Germline V gene sequence: CDR1 LGHNA, CDR2 YSLEER. The CDR3 extends over 15 amino acids. For the CDR3, the DNA is TGCGCCAGCAGCCTCCAGCACGGGGGAGTCGATGAGCAGTTCTTC. Translating gives CASSLQHGGVDEQFF.

The chain recombines TRBV5-6 with TRBJ2-7; 8 bases align to TRBD1. V dropped 2 bases and J dropped 5; count of bases not matched to a gene: 6. The CDR3 is 14 amino acids. Germline-derived CDR1 and CDR2 are SGHDT and YYEEEE. For the CDR3, the DNA is TGTGCCAGCAGCTTCGGACAGGGTGAAAACGAGCAGTACTTC. It codes for CASSFGQGENEQYF.

A note on this clone: Different DNA sequences within this sample yield the same CDR3. This sequence joins TRBV20-1 and TRBJ2-5; D ambiguous. The CDR3 runs 10 residues. V was pared by 3 bases and J by 5 bases, with 4 bases between. Germline V gives CDR1 DFQATT, CDR2 SNEGSKA (reference sequence). CDR3 DNA sequence: TGCAGTGCTAGGAGGGAGACCCAGTACTTC. It encodes CSARRETQYF.